The 10 T cell receptor beta chains below all came from one sample that was sequenced in a study of cytomegalovirus exposure and HLA in healthy donors. TCRdb's table, derived via immunoSEQ multiplex PCR, lists solely in-frame clones and lacks some. The data show tens of thousands of clones, over 95% seen once. Sequencing was performed on PBMCs. The receptors originated from a young woman in good health and CMV-seropositive.

V usage is TRBV7-2 and J usage is TRBJ2-3, with D possibly TRBD2 on 5 matching bases. The CDR3 is 13 amino acids. The germline V gene has CDR1 SGHTA and CDR2 FQGNSA. Trimming stripped 3 bases from V and 5 bases from J, with 9 bases between. The CDR3 here is CASSFREGDTQYF. The CDR3 nucleotides are TGTGCCAGCAGCTTTCGTGAGGGAGATACGCAGTATTTT.

This chain uses TRBV30 with TRBJ1-1; no clear D. The CDR3 extends over 17 amino acids. In germline, CDR1 is GTSNPN, CDR2 SVGIG (reference sequence). V was clipped by 3 bases and J by 0 bases, with 20 bases between them. CDR3 nucleotides: TGTGCCTGGAGGGAGAGAGGAGGGATCGTCATGAACACTGAAGCTTTCTTT. It encodes CAWRERGGIVMNTEAFF.

J is TRBJ2-7 and V is TRBV5-1; tentatively, D is TRBD1 (6 bases). V shed 4 bases and J shed 3 bases, with 20 bases lying between them. Germline values: CDR1 SGHRS, CDR2 YFSETQ. This CDR3 has 16 amino acids. CDR3 amino acids: CASSKRTGTPSYEQYF. As DNA, the CDR3 is TGCGCCAGCAGCAAACGTACCGGGACACCGAGCTACGAGCAGTACTTC.

This chain joins TRBV23-1 and TRBJ2-7, with 9 nucleotides matching TRBD2. TRBV23-1 is placed among ORFs of uncertain function. The CDR3 runs 15 residues. The junction had 6 bases not matched to a gene; V was cut back by 4 bases and J by 2 bases. CDR3 in amino acids: CASSPWTSETYEQYF. Written as DNA, the CDR3 is TGCGCCAGCAGTCCATGGACTAGCGAGACCTACGAGCAGTACTTC.

This clone showed up just once. The J gene is TRBJ2-1, the V gene TRBV9; 15 nucleotides agree with TRBD2. Germline CDR1 is SGDLS and CDR2 is YYNGEE. V shed 4 bases and J 6 bases; nucleotides not matched to a gene: 11. This CDR3 contains 18 residues. CDR3: CASSLRTSGRAMVNEQFF. CDR3 bases: TGTGCCAGCAGCCTCCGGACTAGCGGGAGGGCCATGGTCAATGAGCAGTTCTTC.

The genes are TRBV7-8 and TRBJ2-1, with a tentative D call TRBD2 (5 bases). Germline V gives CDR1 SGHVS, CDR2 FQNEAQ. This CDR3 is built from 16 residues. V gave up 5 bases and J gave up 4 bases, with 18 bases separating them. CDR3 in amino acids: CASSVWTGVLYNEQFF. The CDR3 DNA reads as TGTGCCAGCAGCGTATGGACTGGGGTTTTATACAATGAGCAGTTCTTC.

The chain carries TRBV7-2 and TRBJ1-5; 11 positions match TRBD1. This CDR3 region has 16 residues. Germline CDR1 reads SGHTA; CDR2 reads FQGNSA. With 5 bases clipped from V and 4 bases from J, the junction kept 7 bases outside the gene matches. CDR3 in amino acids: CASSPLGQGGNQPQHF. CDR3 coding DNA: TGTGCCAGCAGCCCACTGGGACAGGGGGGAAATCAGCCCCAGCATTTT.

The rearrangement links TRBV7-9 to TRBJ2-3; TRBD1 aligns across 7 bases. This CDR3 region has 17 residues. V shed 4 bases, J shed 0 bases, and the junction held 10 bases outside the gene matches. Germline loops: CDR1 SEHNR, CDR2 FQNEAQ (reference sequence). CDR3 in DNA: TGTGCCAGCAGCTCGCTTAATGGGGGACAGAGCACAGATACGCAGTATTTT. It translates to CASSSLNGGQSTDTQYF. The whole variable domain, filled in from reference TRBV7-9 and TRBJ2-3, reads DTGVSQNPRHKITKRGQNVTFRCDPISEHNRLYWYRQTLGQGPEFLTYFQNEAQLEKSRLLSDRFSAERPKGSFSTLEIQRTEQGDSAMYLCASSSLNGGQSTDTQYFGPGTRLTVL.

The rearrangement links TRBV11-2 to TRBJ2-1; 12 positions match TRBD2. The junction had 8 bases not matched to a gene; V was cut back by 5 bases and J by 6 bases. Germline loops: CDR1 SGHAT, CDR2 FQNNGV. CDR3 length: 16 residues. For the CDR3, the DNA is TGTGCCAGCAGCCCCACCTCTAGCGGGAGGGCCAATGAGCAGTTCTTC. This encodes CASSPTSSGRANEQFF.

V and J are TRBV5-5 and TRBJ2-7; D is perhaps TRBD2 (5 bases). V was cut by 0 bases and J by 2 bases, with 12 bases left in between. This CDR3 region has 15 residues. CDR1 is SGHKS and CDR2 is YYEKEE in the germline V gene (reference sequence). CDR3 sequence reads: CASSLGLAPTYEQYF. Written as DNA, the CDR3 is TGTGCCAGCAGCTTGGGGTTAGCGCCAACCTACGAGCAGTACTTC.